This T cell receptor beta chain was identified during a study of blood T cells in healthy people across ages (dated by TCRdb to 2015 to 2017). Background for the entire study: Template switching captured roughly one uniquely barcoded TCR beta cDNA molecule per two T cells in model experiments. Age-related changes in TCR beta repertoire diversity were measured in the study by deep sequencing normalized with unique cDNA molecular identifiers. Four age groups were formed from the donors: young (average approximately 15 years), middle-aged (just under 40), aged (about 62) and long-lived (about 75). The study analyzed two additional independent replicas of 1 million unique cDNA reads from the same blood draw for two donors, one aged 18 to 29 and one aged 80 or older. The investigation overall reported the following: Compared with the aged group, the long-lived group had more naive CD4+ T cells, fewer expanded clones and increased TCR diversity, a pattern suggesting age selection. Because profiling used bulk unsorted PBMCs, naive and antigen-experienced compartments could not be compared conclusively. Donor CMV infection status was unknown, potentially confounding age-related changes in expanded clonotypes. The percentage of naive T cells measured by flow cytometry correlated strongly with observed TCR beta diversity. Observed TCR beta diversity per million T cells fell roughly linearly with age, and a significant reduction was already apparent by age around 40. Estimates of total diversity based on one million sequenced T cells were regarded as lower bounds and as underestimates.

Concerning this clonotype: Its cognate antigen has yet to be identified. Qualities for individual bases were not recorded, and no much larger clone is one base off.

Donors were 39 systemically healthy Caucasian individuals from Russia aged roughly 6 to 100 years. Each donor gave roughly 11 milliliters of peripheral blood, drawn into EDTA-treated Vacutainer tubes. Ficoll-Paque density-gradient centrifugation was used to isolate PBMCs, with at least 6 million obtained per sample. Trizol reagent was used to extract total RNA from PBMCs, with at least 6 micrograms per sample. For every donor, flow cytometry on a PBMC aliquot measured the percentage of naive CD45RAhigh/CD27high T cells. Receptors were amplified or captured by 5' RACE. The run used an Illumina HiSeq 2500. The second PCR ran for about 6 to 12 cycles and used a J-beta primer mix along with a sample-barcoded 5' primer. A unique molecular identifier was introduced onto each TCR beta cDNA molecule by a template-switch 5' adaptor carrying 12 random nucleotides. Each sample yielded at least 2.5 million CDR3-containing paired-end reads. First-strand cDNA synthesis was performed from all RNA using the Mint cDNA synthesis kit, with priming by a TRBC-specific oligonucleotide. After uracil-DNA glycosylase treatment, a first 18-cycle PCR used universal primers M1SS and BC2_uni_R on all cDNA. Regarding the original processing steps: Each sample was normalized by randomly selecting 1 million high-quality reads, each carrying a distinct molecular identifier. Instead of being binned into consensus sequences, reads that shared molecular identifiers were thrown out. MiTCR, set to a Q25 quality threshold and the strictest error-elimination algorithm, was used for CDR3 identification, clonotype clustering and error correction. A nonparametric unseen species model with Euler transformation was used to estimate lower-bound total TCR beta diversity. TCRdb took the public reads, trimmed them with fastp at Q25, ran MiXCR for clone calling and kept in-frame beta chains. A single entry per CDR3 protein holds the most common genes and DNA from its merged rows. The V and J calls were determined by TCRdb, not by the authors. This sample comprises more than 1,000,000 distinct CDR3 sequences, 20% to 25% of them detected only once. The ten largest clones add up to 0.65% to 0.75% of the sample.

The germline V gene (reference sequence) supplies CDR1 DFQATT and CDR2 SNEGSKA. There are 13 amino acids in the CDR3, from cysteine to phenylalanine inclusive. Only the CDR3 DNA is retained, 39 bases long and in frame from the first base. V and J lose 3 bases and 4 bases, and a span of 12 bases separates them. This sample also belongs to another study, concerning T cells of mothers and their children. As described in the second report: Nine systemically healthy Caucasian individuals, comprising three mothers and their six children, were included as donors. cDNA synthesis consumed the entire amount of extracted RNA, loaded at 1.5 ug RNA in each 15 ul reaction. In the second PCR, the M1S primer added sample barcodes and 2-4 random nucleotides. More than 8 million TCR beta CDR3 reads were obtained from each mother, and some 3 million reads were obtained from each child. Thymic selection similarly shapes TCR recombination output in related and unrelated pairs, with minor effect from inherited differences. Normalized repertoire overlap was always found to be slightly, but never significantly, higher in related mother-child pairs than in unrelated mother-child pairs. Persistent microchimeric T cell clones were not detected, at a sensitivity of approximately 100 clones per million clonotypes. The study used deep NGS to compare TCR beta repertoires of mothers and children, seeking features distinguishing related mother-child pairs from unrelated individuals. Mothers averaged roughly 40 +/- 4 years of age and children averaged around 10 +/- 4 years. After adapter ligation with NEBNext reagents, the libraries were sequenced on Illumina HiSeq 2000 with 100+100 nt paired-end reads. To avoid cross-contamination, the mother libraries and the child libraries were prepared a month apart and sequenced in separate runs. Each donor had between 500,000 and 2,000,000 distinct TCR beta clonotypes identified. Naive TCR beta clonotypes were estimated from low-frequency clonotypes matched to each donor's FACS-determined naive share, without sorting.

Sequencing input: blood. The TCR sequence derives from a girl aged 2 to 10 in good health. Recombination linked TRBV20-1 to TRBJ1-2; a tentative D match to TRBD1 spans 5 bases. CDR3 sequence: CSARDTSIYGYTF. The bases are TGCAGTGCTAGGGACACTAGCATCTATGGCTACACCTTC.